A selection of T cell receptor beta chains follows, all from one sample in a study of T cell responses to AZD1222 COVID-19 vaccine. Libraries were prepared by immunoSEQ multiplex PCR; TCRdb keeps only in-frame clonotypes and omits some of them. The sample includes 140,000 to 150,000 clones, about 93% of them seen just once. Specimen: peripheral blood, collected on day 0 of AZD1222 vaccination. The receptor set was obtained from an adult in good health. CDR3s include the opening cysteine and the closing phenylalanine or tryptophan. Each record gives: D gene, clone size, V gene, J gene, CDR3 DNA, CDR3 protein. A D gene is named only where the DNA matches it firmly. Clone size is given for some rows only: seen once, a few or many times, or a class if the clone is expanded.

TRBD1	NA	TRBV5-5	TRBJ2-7	TGTGCCAGCAGCTTTGTGCCGGACAGGGGGGGAGAGCAGTACTTC	CASSFVPDRGGEQYF
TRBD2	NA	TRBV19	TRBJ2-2	TGTGCCAGTAGTCCCGGACTAGGTAAATCCGGGGAGCTGTTTTTT	CASSPGLGKSGELFF
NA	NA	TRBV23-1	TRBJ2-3	TGCGCCAGCAGTCGCTCCCAGGGTTTAGATACGCAGTATTTT	CASSRSQGLDTQYF
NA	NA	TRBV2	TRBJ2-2	TGTGCCAGCAGTCTAATCGGACAGACAACCGGGGAGCTGTTTTTT	CASSLIGQTTGELFF
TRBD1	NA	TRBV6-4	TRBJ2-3	TGTGCCAGCCCGGGACAGGGAGGGTTCACAGATACGCAGTATTTT	CASPGQGGFTDTQYF
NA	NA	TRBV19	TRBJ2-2	TGTGCCAGTAGTATCTGGGCCGGGGAGCTGTTTTTT	CASSIWAGELFF
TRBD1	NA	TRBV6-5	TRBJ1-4	TGTGCCAGCAGTTACACAACAGGGGGTGGTGAAAAACTGTTTTTT	CASSYTTGGGEKLFF
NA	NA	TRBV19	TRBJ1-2	TGTGCCGTCCGGGACACTGGCTACACCTTC	CAVRDTGYTF
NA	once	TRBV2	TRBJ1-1	TGTGCCAGCACCCCGGGGGCCCGGGCCACTGAAGCTTTCTTT	CASTPGARATEAFF
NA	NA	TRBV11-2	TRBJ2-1	TGTGCCAGCAGCTTATTCGATGAGCAGTTCTTC	CASSLFDEQFF
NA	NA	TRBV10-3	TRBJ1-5	TGTGCCTCGGGGGGAAGGCAGGATCAGCCCCAGCATTTT	CASGGRQDQPQHF
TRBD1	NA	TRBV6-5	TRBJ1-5	TGCGGGACAGGGTCCGGCCAGCCCCAGCATTTT	CGTGSGQPQHF
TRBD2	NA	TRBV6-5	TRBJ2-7	TGTGCCAGCAGAGCTCTAGCGGCCTCCTACGAGCAGTACTTC	CASRALAASYEQYF
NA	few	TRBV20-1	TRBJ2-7	TGCAGTGCTAGGCGAGGGAACGAGCAGTACTTC	CSARRGNEQYF
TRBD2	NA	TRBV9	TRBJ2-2	TGTGCCAGCAGCGTAGAACTAGCGGGAGTATTCACCGGGGAGCTGTTTTTT	CASSVELAGVFTGELFF
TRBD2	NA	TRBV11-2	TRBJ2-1	TGTGCCAGCAGCTTACATCGAACTAGCGGTAGCAATGAGCAGTTCTTC	CASSLHRTSGSNEQFF
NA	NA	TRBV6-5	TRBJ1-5	TGTGCCAGCAGTTCCCAGCACAATCAGCCCCAGCATTTT	CASSSQHNQPQHF
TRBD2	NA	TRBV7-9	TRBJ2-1	TGTGCCAGCAGGCAGGCAGGACTAGGAGCCCGAGCTGAGCAGTTCTTC	CASRQAGLGARAEQFF
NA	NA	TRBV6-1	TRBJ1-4	TGTGCCAGCAGTGACGATATGGGGGGGAAACTGTTTTTT	CASSDDMGGKLFF
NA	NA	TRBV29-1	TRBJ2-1	TGCAGCGTTGGGCTGGGGCGGGCCCTCTACAATGAGCAGTTCTTC	CSVGLGRALYNEQFF
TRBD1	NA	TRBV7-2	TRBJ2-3	TGTGCCAGCAGCTTAACAGGGGGGAGCACAGATACGCAGTATTTT	CASSLTGGSTDTQYF
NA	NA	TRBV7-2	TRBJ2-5	TGTGCCAGCAGCTTAGTATGGGGCCAAGAGACCCAGTACTTC	CASSLVWGQETQYF
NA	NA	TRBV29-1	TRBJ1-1	TGCAGCGTTGAAGAGGGGGCTAACACTGAAGCTTTCTTT	CSVEEGANTEAFF
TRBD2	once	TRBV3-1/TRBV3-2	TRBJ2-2	TGTGCCAGCAGCCCCGGGACTAGCGGGAGCACCGGGGAGCTGTTTTTT	CASSPGTSGSTGELFF
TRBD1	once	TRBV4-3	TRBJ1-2	TGCGCCAGCAGCCGGAGGGACAGGGGCTATGGCTACACCTTC	CASSRRDRGYGYTF
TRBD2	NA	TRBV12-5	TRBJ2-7	TGTGCTAGTGGTGGGAGGCTAGCGGGAGTCGGCGAGCAGTACTTC	CASGGRLAGVGEQYF